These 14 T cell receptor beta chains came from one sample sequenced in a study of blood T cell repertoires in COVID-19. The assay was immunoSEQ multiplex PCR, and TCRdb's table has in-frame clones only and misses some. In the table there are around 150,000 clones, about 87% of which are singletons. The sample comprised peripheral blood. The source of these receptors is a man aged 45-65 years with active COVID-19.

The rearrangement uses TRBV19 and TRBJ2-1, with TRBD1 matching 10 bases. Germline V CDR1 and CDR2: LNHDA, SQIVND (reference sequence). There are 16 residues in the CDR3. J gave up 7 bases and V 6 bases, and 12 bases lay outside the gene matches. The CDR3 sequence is CASSSPGTGARNEQFF. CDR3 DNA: TGTGCCAGTAGCTCCCCGGGGACAGGGGCGAGAAATGAGCAGTTCTTC.

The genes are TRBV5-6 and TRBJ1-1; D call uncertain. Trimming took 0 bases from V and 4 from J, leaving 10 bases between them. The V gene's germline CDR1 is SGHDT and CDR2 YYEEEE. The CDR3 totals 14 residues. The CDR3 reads CASSLAAAVTEAFF. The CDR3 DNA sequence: TGTGCCAGCAGCTTGGCTGCTGCGGTCACTGAAGCTTTCTTT.

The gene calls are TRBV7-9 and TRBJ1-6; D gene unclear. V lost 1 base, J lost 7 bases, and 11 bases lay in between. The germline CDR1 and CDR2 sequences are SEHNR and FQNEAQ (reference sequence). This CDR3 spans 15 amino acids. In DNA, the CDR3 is TGTGCCAGCAGCTTAGACACAGTGTCGAATTCACCCCTCCACTTT. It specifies CASSLDTVSNSPLHF.

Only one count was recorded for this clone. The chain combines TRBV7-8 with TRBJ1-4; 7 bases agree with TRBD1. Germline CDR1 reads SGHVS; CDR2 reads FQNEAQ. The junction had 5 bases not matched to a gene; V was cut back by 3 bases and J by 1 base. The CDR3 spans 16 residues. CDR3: CASSLRGQGTNEKLFF. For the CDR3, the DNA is TGTGCCAGCAGCTTGAGGGGGCAAGGAACTAATGAAAAACTGTTTTTT.

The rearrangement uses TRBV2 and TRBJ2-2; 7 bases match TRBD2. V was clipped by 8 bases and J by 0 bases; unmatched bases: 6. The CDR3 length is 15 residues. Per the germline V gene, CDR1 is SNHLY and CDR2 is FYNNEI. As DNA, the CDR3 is TGTGCCAGCGCAGCGGGACTGGCGAACACCGGGGAGCTGTTTTTT. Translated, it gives CASAAGLANTGELFF.

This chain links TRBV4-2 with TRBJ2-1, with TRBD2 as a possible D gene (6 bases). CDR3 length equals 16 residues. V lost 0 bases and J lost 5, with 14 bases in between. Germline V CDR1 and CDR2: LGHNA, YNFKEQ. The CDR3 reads CASSQEGVRGNNEQFF. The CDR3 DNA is TGTGCCAGCAGCCAAGAGGGAGTTCGGGGGAACAATGAGCAGTTCTTC.

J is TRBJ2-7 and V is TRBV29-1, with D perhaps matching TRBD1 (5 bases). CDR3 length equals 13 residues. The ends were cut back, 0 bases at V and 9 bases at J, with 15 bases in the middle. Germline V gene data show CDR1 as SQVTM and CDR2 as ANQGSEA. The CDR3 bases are TGCAGCGTTGAAGAAGATTTGGGAAGGGGGCAGTACTTC. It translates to CSVEEDLGRGQYF.

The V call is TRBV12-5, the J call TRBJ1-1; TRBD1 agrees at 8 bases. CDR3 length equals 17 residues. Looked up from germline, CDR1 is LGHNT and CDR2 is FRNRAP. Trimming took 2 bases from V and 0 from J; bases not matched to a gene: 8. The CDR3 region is CASGLPRGQGLNTEAFF. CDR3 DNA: TGTGCTAGTGGTTTGCCCCGCGGACAGGGACTGAACACTGAAGCTTTCTTT.

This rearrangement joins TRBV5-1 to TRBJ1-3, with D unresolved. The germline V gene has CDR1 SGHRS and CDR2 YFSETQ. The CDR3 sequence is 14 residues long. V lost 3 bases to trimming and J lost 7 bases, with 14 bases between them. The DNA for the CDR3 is TGCGCCAGCAGCTCGGCGGATTCAGCCAACACCATATATTTT. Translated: CASSSADSANTIYF.

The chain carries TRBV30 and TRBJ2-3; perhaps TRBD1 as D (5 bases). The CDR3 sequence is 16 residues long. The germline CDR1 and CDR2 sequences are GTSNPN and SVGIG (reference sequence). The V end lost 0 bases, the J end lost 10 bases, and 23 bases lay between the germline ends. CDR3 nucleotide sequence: TGTGCCTGGAGTGTACGGGCCGGGCTTAAGGGGATACCGCAGTATTTT. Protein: CAWSVRAGLKGIPQYF.

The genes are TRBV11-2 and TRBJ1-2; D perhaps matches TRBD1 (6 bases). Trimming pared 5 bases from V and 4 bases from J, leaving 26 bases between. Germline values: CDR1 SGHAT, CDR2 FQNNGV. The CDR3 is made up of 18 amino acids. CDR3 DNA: TGTGCCAGCAGCGGCTTGGGGGCACGGGGAAGGGGCGGCTATGGCTACACCTTC. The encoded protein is CASSGLGARGRGGYGYTF. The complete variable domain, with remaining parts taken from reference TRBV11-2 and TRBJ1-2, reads EAGVAQSPRYKIIEKRQSVAFWCNPISGHATLYWYQQILGQGPKLLIQFQNNGVVDDSQLPKDRFSAERLKGVDSTLKIQPAKLEDSAVYLCASSGLGARGRGGYGYTFGSGTRLTVV.

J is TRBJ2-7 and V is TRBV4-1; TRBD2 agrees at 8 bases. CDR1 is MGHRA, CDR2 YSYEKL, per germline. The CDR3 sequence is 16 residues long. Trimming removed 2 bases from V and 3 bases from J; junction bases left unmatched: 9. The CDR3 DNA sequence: TGCGCCAGCAGCCAAAAAGCCGGGGGGGCCGGCTACGAGCAGTACTTC. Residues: CASSQKAGGAGYEQYF.

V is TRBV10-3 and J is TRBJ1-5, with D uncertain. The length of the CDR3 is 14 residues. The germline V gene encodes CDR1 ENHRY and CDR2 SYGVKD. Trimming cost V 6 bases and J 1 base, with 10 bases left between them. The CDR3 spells CAIRGETSNQPQHF. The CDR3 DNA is TGTGCCATCAGGGGAGAGACAAGCAATCAGCCCCAGCATTTT.

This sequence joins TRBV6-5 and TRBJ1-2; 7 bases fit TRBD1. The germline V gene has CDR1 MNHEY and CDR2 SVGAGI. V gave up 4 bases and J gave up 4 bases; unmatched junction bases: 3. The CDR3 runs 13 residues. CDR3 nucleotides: TGTGCCAGCAGTTGGGGACAGACCTATGGCTACACCTTC. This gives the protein CASSWGQTYGYTF.